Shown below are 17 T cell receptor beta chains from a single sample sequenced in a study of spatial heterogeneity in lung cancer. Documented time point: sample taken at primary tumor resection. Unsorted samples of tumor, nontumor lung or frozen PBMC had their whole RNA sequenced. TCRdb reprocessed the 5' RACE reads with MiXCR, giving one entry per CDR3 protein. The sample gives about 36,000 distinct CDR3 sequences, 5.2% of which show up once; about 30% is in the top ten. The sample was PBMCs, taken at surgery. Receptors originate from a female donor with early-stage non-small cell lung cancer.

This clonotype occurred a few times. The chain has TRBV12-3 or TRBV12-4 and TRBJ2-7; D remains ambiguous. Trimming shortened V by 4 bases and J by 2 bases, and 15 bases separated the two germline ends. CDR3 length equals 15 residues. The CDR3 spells CASSSTFGSTYEQYF. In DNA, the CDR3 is TGTGCCAGCAGTTCTACTTTCGGGTCTACCTACGAGCAGTACTTC.

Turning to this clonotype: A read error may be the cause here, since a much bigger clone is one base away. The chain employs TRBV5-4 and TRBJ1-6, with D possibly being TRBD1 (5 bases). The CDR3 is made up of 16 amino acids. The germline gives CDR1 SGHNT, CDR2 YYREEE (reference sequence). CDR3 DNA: TGTGCCGGCAGCCCGAACCCGGGGCAGGGTATTTCACCCCTCCACTTT. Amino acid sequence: CAGSPNPGQGISPLHF.

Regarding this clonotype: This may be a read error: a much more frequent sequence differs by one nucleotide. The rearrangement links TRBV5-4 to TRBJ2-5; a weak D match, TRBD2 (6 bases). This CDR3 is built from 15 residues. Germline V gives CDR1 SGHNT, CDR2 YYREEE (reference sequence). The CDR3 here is CGSSLEAGLQETQYF. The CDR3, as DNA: TGTGGCAGCAGCTTGGAGGCGGGACTCCAAGAGACCCAGTACTTC. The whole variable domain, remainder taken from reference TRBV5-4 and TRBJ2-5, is ETGVTQSPTHLIKTRGQQVTLRCSSQSGHNTVSWYQQALGQGPQFIFQYYREEENGRGNFPPRFSGLQFPNYSSELNVNALELDDSALYLCGSSLEAGLQETQYFGPGTRLLVL.

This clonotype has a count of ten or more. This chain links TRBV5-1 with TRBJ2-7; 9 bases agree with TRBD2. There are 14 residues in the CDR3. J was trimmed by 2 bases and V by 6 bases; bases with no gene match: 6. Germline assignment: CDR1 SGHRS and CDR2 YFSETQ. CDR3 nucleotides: TGCGCCAGCATCGGACTAGCGATCCCCTACGAGCAGTACTTC. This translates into CASIGLAIPYEQYF.

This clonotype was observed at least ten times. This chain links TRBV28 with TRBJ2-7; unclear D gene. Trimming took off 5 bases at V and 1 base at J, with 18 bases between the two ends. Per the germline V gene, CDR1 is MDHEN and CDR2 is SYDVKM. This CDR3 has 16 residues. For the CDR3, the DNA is TGTGCCAGCAGTCCCCGATTTGGTACAGTATCCTACGAGCAGTACTTC. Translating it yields CASSPRFGTVSYEQYF.

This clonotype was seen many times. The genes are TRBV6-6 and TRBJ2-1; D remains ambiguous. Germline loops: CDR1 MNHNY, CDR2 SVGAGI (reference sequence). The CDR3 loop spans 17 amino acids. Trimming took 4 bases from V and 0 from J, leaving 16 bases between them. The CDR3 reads CASSSVEAGSSYNEQFF. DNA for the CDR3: TGTGCCAGCAGTTCGGTAGAGGCCGGAAGCTCCTACAATGAGCAGTTCTTC.

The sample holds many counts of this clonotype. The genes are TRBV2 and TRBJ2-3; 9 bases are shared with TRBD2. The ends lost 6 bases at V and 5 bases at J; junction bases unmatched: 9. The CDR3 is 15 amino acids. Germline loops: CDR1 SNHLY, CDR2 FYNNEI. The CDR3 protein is CASSFLAGAGDTQYF. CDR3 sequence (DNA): TGTGCCAGCAGCTTTTTAGCGGGAGCTGGAGATACGCAGTATTTT.

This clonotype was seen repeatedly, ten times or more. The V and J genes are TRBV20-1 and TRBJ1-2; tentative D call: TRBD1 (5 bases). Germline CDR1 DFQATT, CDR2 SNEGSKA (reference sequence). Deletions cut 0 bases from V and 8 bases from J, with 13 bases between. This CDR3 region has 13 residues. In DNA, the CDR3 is TGCAGTGCTAGAGATTGGACGGGGCCGGGCTACACCTTC. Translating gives CSARDWTGPGYTF.

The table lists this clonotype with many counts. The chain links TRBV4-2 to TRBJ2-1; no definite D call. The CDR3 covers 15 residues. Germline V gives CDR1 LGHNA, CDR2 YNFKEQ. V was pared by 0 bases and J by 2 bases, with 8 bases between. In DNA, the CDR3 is TGTGCCAGCAGCCAAGACCCCTTCCCCTACAATGAGCAGTTCTTC. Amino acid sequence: CASSQDPFPYNEQFF.

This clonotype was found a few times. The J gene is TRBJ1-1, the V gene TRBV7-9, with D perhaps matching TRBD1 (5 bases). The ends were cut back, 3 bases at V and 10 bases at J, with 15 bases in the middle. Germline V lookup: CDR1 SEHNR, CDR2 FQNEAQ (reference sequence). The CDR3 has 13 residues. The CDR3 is CASSFEVRRGAFF. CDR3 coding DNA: TGTGCCAGCAGCTTCGAGGTCCGGAGGGGAGCTTTCTTT.

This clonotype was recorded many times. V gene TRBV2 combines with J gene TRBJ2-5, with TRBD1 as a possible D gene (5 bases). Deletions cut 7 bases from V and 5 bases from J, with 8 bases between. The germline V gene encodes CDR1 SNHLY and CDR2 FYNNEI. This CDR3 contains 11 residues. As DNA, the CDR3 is TGTGCCAGCACCCGACAGGAGACCCAGTACTTC. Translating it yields CASTRQETQYF.

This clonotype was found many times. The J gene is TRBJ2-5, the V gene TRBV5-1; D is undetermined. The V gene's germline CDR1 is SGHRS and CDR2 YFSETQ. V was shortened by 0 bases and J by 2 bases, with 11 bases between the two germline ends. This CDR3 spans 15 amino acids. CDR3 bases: TGCGCCAGCAGCTTGGGGTTCGGGCAGCAAGAGACCCAGTACTTC. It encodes CASSLGFGQQETQYF.

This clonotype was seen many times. The CDR3, as DNA: TGTGCCAGCAGTTTAGGGGGTTACTCTGGAAACACCATATATTTT. Translating it yields CASSLGGYSGNTIYF. This chain links TRBV28 with TRBJ1-3; TRBD1 might be the D (5 bases). With 2 bases removed from V and 0 bases from J, the gap between germline ends came to 8 bases. The CDR3 length is 15 residues. Germline V gene data show CDR1 as MDHEN and CDR2 as SYDVKM.

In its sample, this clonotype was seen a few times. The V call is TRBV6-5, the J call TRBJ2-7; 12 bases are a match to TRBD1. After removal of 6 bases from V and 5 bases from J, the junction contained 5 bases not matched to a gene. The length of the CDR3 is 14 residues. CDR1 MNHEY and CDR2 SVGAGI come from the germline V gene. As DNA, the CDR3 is TGTGCCAGCAGCCGGGACAGGGGGCCCAACGAGCAGTACTTC. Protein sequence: CASSRDRGPNEQYF.

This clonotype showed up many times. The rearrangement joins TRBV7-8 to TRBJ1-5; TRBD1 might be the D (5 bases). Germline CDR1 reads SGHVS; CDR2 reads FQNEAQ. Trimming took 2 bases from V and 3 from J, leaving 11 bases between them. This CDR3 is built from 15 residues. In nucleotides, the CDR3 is TGTGCCAGCAGCTTATTCCGAGGGGACAATCAGCCCCAGCATTTT. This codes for CASSLFRGDNQPQHF. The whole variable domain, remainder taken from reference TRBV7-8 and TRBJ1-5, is GAGVSQSPRYKVAKRGQDVALRCDPISGHVSLFWYQQALGQGPEFLTYFQNEAQLDKSGLPSDRFFAERPEGSVSTLKIQRTQQEDSAVYLCASSLFRGDNQPQHFGDGTRLSIL.

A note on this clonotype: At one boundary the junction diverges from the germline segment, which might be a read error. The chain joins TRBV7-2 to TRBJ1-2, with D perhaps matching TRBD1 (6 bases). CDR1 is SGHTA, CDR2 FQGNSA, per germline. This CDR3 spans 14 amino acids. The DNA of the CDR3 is TGTGCCAGCAGCTTAAGACAGGCCACCTATGGCTACATCTTC. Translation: CASSLRQATYGYIF.

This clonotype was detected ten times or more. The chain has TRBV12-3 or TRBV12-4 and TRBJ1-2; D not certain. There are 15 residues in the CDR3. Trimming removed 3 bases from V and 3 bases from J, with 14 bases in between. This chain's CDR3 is CASSFWQQPYYGYTF. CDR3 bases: TGTGCCAGCAGTTTCTGGCAGCAACCATACTATGGCTACACCTTC.